The subject of this entry is one T cell receptor beta chain. This CDR3 comprises 16 residues. Germline lookup yields CDR1 SGHTA and CDR2 FQGNSA. V dropped 1 base and J dropped 0 bases, with 9 bases sitting between them. This sample was included in a study of Ad26.COV2.S vaccination and SARS-CoV-2 variants. The treatment here: about 20 received Ad26.COV2.S at low or high dose, single or two shots; about 5 received placebo; per-sample allocation not given. After the first vaccine or placebo injection, samples were drawn on day 63. Vaccination employed an Ad26 vector expressing the Wuhan-strain SARS-CoV-2 spike. Profiling relied on immunoSEQ multiplex PCR, and the TCRdb table lists in-frame clones only, not all of them. This table has 410,000 or so clones, 80% to 95% appearing once.

The gene calls are TRBV7-2 and TRBJ1-4, with D perhaps TRBD1 (6 bases). This receptor was identified in a person between 18 and 60 years old who received the Ad26.COV2.S COVID-19 vaccine or a placebo. The material sequenced was peripheral blood, taken in a trial of Ad26.COV2.S vaccine versus placebo. The CDR3 sequence is CASSLERTATNEKLFF. CDR3 DNA sequence: TGTGCCAGCAGCTTAGAAAGGACAGCAACTAATGAAAAACTGTTTTTT.